This T cell receptor beta chain was identified in a study of CD8 T cells in Susac syndrome. It was with random hexamers that about 0.45 to 1 ug RNA was reverse transcribed. TCRdb used MiXCR to reprocess the immunoSEQ multiplex PCR reads, holding one entry per CDR3 protein. The sample has some 170,000 distinct CDR3 sequences; approximately 94% are singletons. V lost 3 bases and J 9 bases, leaving 11 bases between the germline ends. The CDR3 totals 13 residues. The V and J genes are TRBV12-3 or TRBV12-4 and TRBJ2-2, with unresolved D. The clonotype comes from a human donor with multiple sclerosis. The sequenced sample consisted of CD4+ T cells from PBMCs. CDR3 region: CASSFADRRELFF. The CDR3 nucleotides are TGTGCCAGCAGTTTCGCGGACCGCAGGGAGCTGTTTTTT.